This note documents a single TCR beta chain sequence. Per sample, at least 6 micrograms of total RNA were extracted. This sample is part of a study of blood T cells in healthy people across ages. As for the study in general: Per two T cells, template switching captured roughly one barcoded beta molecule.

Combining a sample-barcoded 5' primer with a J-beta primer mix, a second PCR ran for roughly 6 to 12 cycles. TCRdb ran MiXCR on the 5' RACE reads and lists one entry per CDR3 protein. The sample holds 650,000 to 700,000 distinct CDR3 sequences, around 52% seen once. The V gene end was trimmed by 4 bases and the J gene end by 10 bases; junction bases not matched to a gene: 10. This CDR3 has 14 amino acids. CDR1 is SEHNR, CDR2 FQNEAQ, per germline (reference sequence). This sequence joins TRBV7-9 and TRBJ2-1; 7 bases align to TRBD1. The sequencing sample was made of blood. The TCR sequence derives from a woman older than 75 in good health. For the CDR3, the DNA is TGTGCCAGCAGCTCAGACAGGGAGAGCGTAGAGCAGTTCTTC. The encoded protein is CASSSDRESVEQFF.